This T cell receptor (beta chain) was sequenced in a study of T cells in Graves' hyperthyroidism and ophthalmopathy. This clonotype has at least ten counts. The antigen is not known. The germline V gene encodes CDR1 SGDLS and CDR2 YYNGEE. CDR3 length: 16 residues. V lost 0 bases and J lost 1, with 11 bases in between. Regarding the study as a whole: Most thyroid clonotypes expanded above 0.001 were also detected in blood.

Authors of the study amplified TCR beta CDR3 regions from RNA transcripts. TCR CDR3 underwent first-round RT-PCR with the HTBI primer set. TCRdb processed the multiplex PCR reads anew with MiXCR; each CDR3 protein has one entry. The sample yields 150,000 to 200,000 distinct CDR3 sequences, roughly 10% seen once. Sample: blood. The TCR sequence derives from a woman between 18 and 29 years old with Graves' hyperthyroidism that later progressed to Graves' ophthalmopathy. This rearrangement joins TRBV9 to TRBJ1-5; D is perhaps TRBD1 (5 bases). CDR3 protein: CASSVGDGGSNQPQHF. As DNA, the CDR3 is TGTGCCAGCAGCGTAGGAGATGGGGGGAGCAATCAGCCCCAGCATTTT.